This T cell receptor beta chain was identified during a study of T cells in Graves' hyperthyroidism and ophthalmopathy. On the study more broadly: Staff took peripheral blood when the initial diagnosis was made, before any treatment began. Findings of the study overall: Expanded thyroid clonotypes (above 0.001) were mostly also found in blood.

Amplification of TCR beta CDR3 regions was performed using RNA transcripts as template. HTBI primers were used for first-round RT-PCR of the TCR CDR3. In TCRdb, the multiplex PCR reads were re-called with MiXCR into one record per CDR3 protein. Of approximately 600,000 distinct CDR3 sequences detected, less than 25% appear once; the ten largest clones hold approximately 30%. In the case of this clonotype: Its antigen is not known.

V was trimmed by 11 bases and J by 2 bases, leaving 16 bases between them. CDR3 length: 13 amino acids. Germline values: CDR1 MRHNA, CDR2 SNTAGT. The genes are TRBV6-4 and TRBJ2-7, with D perhaps TRBD2 (6 bases). The TCR sequence derives from a man younger than 40 with Graves' ophthalmopathy. Sequences were obtained from blood. The CDR3 sequence is CASHSGVAYEQYF. DNA for the CDR3: TGTGCCTCCCACTCGGGGGTTGCCTACGAGCAGTACTTC.